This T cell receptor (beta chain) was captured in a study of shared clonotypes between healthy human individuals. Study findings and constraints: Few donors restricted represented genetic and exposure-history diversity.

DNA input for the unsorted PBMC replicate PCRs was approximately 0.3 ug, some 29,000 T cell genomes. Bulk PBMC genomic DNA spanned ten immunoSEQ deep plates. In the source study's methods: In the immunoSEQ data, sequences were junction-only and lacked quality scores, so filtering differed. Libraries were prepared by immunoSEQ multiplex PCR; TCRdb keeps only in-frame clonotypes and omits some of them. V, J and clone size reflect that table, while D and trimming were determined from the DNA. The data show about 480,000 clones, with roughly 79% seen just once and approximately 12% held by the top ten. With respect to this clone: The target antigen is unknown.

Sequenced: PBMCs. The sequence was obtained from a middle-aged woman in good health. Some clones in this sample may be carry-over from other donors' samples.

In DNA form, the CDR3 reads TGTGCCAGCAGCCTTCCGGTGTCGACAGATACGCAGTATTTT. Protein product: CASSLPVSTDTQYF. The chain uses TRBV5-6 and TRBJ2-3; no clear D gene. The CDR3 has 14 amino acids. Trimming shortened V by 4 bases and J by 3 bases, and 12 bases separated the two germline ends. Germline V gene data show CDR1 as SGHDT and CDR2 as YYEEEE.